Sequencing of this TCR beta chain was carried out in a study of regulatory T cells in long-lasting Graves disease (dated by TCRdb to the early 2020s). About the study as a whole: Persistent Graves' disease was defined as antithyroid drug treatment for over 5 years with persistently positive TSH receptor autoantibodies. The study was registered as a clinical trial and conducted in China. A total of about 35 samples underwent TCR sequencing, from roughly 13 patients with persistent Graves' disease and 20 or so patients with newly diagnosed Graves' disease. In the clinical cohort, patients with persistent Graves' disease had used antithyroid drugs for an average of approximately eleven years. This study used TCR sequencing and RNA sequencing of peripheral blood to compare persistent Graves' disease patients against newly diagnosed Graves' disease patients. Paper-wide results and their limitations: A larger number of public clonotypes was shared among persistent patients (approximately 3,000) than among newly diagnosed patients (around 970). Compared with newly diagnosed patients, patients with persistent Graves' disease had lower TCR Shannon entropy and fewer highly expanded clones, which suggests clonal expansion. Sequencing and analysis were limited to the TCR beta chain. Peripheral blood alone was examined, since thyroid tissue, which constituted the primary lesion, could not be accessed. Preferential use of TRBV28, TRBJ1-2 and TRBJ2-5 was observed in persistent disease, whereas TRBV20-1 and TRBJ2-1 were favored in newly diagnosed disease. The small sample size was acknowledged by the authors as a limitation that may reduce accuracy.

CDR1 and CDR2 were assigned from the germline V gene as MDHEN and SYDVKM. V loses 2 bases at its end and J loses 4 bases; junction bases beyond the gene matches: 4. From the cysteine up to the phenylalanine, the CDR3 has a length of 16 residues. The sequence is cut down to CDR3 DNA, 48 bases in frame from base 1. Interpreted using the paper, the time point label stands for: persistent/refractory GD, antithyroid drugs over 5 years with positive TRAb. For both TCR sequencing and RNA sequencing, RNA was extracted from PBMCs using TRIzol. The diagnosis of Graves' disease followed American Thyroid Association guidelines. The patients came from an endocrinology department in Xi'an, China. From each patient, about 9 milliliters of peripheral blood was collected into an EDTA anticoagulant tube. Ficoll Paque Plus density gradient separation was used to isolate PBMCs, and no additional T cell sorting was done. An Agilent 2100 Bioanalyzer and agarose gel were used to assess RNA quality, and a NanoDrop 2000 was used to measure RNA concentration.

Libraries were made using multiplex PCR. The instrument was an Illumina HiSeq 4000. To build TCR beta libraries, CDR3 regions were amplified by Arm-PCR using iRepertoire HTBI primers. Before sequencing, the PCR products underwent gel purification. The authors' analysis ran thus. A total of roughly 65 TRBV and approximately 13 TRBJ segments were identified across samples and were used for gene usage analysis of CDR3 amino acid clonotypes. Filtered high-quality paired reads were merged into contigs using COPE and FqMerger. BLAST was used to align contigs to the IMGT TRBV, TRBD and TRBJ reference genes, and CDR3 was defined following IMGT. Any clonotype with a frequency above 0.1% was counted as a highly expanded clone. Repertoire diversity was measured by Shannon entropy, and V-J evenness by the Gini coefficient. A clonotype was considered public if more than one individual shared it. TCRdb redid the processing of the public reads, applying fastp at Q25 and MiXCR, and retained in-frame beta chains. Identical CDR3 proteins give one entry, which carries the most common genes and DNA. These V and J calls derive from TCRdb rather than the authors' analysis. The sample table records roughly 450,000 distinct CDR3 sequences; about a quarter of these occur just once. The ten biggest clones cover about 27% of the sample.

As for this clonotype: What this receptor recognizes is not known. Base-call qualities are not available, and no considerably larger clone is one nucleotide away.

The V and J genes are TRBV28 and TRBJ2-2, with 10 bases in between that match TRBD2. The clonotype was recovered from a female donor with Graves disease. The starting material was peripheral blood mononuclear cells (PBMCs), obtained when the disease was refractory, from a patient treated with antithyroid drugs. The sequenced DNA: TGTGCCAGCAGTTTAATGACTAGCGGGTCCACCGGGGAGCTGTTTTTT. This sequence encodes CASSLMTSGSTGELFF.